This paragraph covers one T cell receptor beta chain sequence. The antigen this receptor binds is unknown. This record comes from a study of cytomegalovirus exposure and HLA in healthy donors (dated by TCRdb to about 2017). Regarding the research as a whole: An earlier analysis of roughly 500 of the donors reported 250 to 350 Gb of sequence data and around 120 million unique TCR beta sequences from about 180 million T cells. To study patterns of TCR occurrence, a later analysis re-analyzed previously published TCR beta repertoires from around 670 donors and added high-resolution HLA genotyping. Typing coverage varied by locus: about 620-640 donors for A, B, C, DRB1 and DQB1; approximately 500 for DQA1; about 600 for DPA1; approximately 490 for DPB1. Along with the 666-subject first cohort, a separate validation cohort of around 120 different subjects was used. About 330 gigabases of sequencing data and 75 million to 85 million unique TCR sequences made up an early release that covered over 550 HLA-typed donors. The T cell repertoires of about 700 subjects were profiled by immunosequencing and related to cytomegalovirus serostatus. On average, around 240,000 unique TCR beta nucleotide sequences were sequenced per donor among 350 to 400 genotyped donors of the cohort, with roughly 18% of those sequences being non-productive. Because of strong linkage in the cohort, roughly five DR-DQ haplotypes were treated as single units for association and clustering. In an earlier analysis of around 540 of the donors, high-throughput TCR beta sequencing was used to judge whether each TCR beta V gene segment behaved as functional or pseudogenic. Rather than using new phenotypic data, the later analysis identified candidate immune exposures from TCR beta sequences and from how often those sequences occurred across donors. The study combined high-throughput TCR immunosequencing, statistical association of individual TCRs with disease status, and machine learning to predict cytomegalovirus infection status. Donor age, sex, ethnicity and CMV serostatus were compiled together with the repertoire data. All discovery cohort repertoires had been generated on a single sequencing platform. Of the 350 to 450 genotyped donors, 75% to 85% were placed in the genetic ancestry cluster associated with self-reported Caucasian donors. Class I and class II HLA loci were covered by the typing at four-digit resolution. Genome-wide SNP genotypes for about three fifths of the roughly 700 donors were used in a later genetic analysis, which treated that subset as a discovery cohort. The aim of the study was to test whether cataloging public T cell receptors could identify signatures of past pathogen exposure. On the study overall, not on this receptor specifically: Because counts were too low, more than 15 rarely observed V segments, including chromosome 9 orphons, were excluded from the earlier analysis of 500 to 700 of the donors. A later analysis reported that several top co-occurrence clusters appeared linked to parvovirus B19, influenza, CMV and Epstein-Barr virus. In a later genetic analysis, fewer N-insertions in productive TCRs were reported among donors in an Asian-associated ancestry cluster than the roughly 700-donor mean. A further reported finding was that TCR beta sequences accurately predicted the HLA-A and HLA-B alleles for most subjects in the first cohort. Compared with equally common non-associated chains, HLA-associated TCR beta chains in a later analysis were more clonally expanded and had lower generation probabilities. When HLA alleles, especially DR and DQ, strongly co-occurred, attributing TCR associations to individual alleles was difficult. Specific HLA alleles were associated with 16,951 TCR beta sequences at a false discovery rate of 0.05 in a later analysis. According to the authors, the approach could potentially be generalized to other disease states and immunological phenotypes. Most TCR sequences were observed very rarely across donors, whereas some public TCRs were present in many individuals. Roughly uniform sequencing depth across donors was assumed in presence/absence analyses, although this assumption may not hold. Three of the identified cytomegalovirus-associated TCR beta chains were confirmed in vitro to be specific for cytomegalovirus antigens. An earlier analysis of around 500 of the donors showed that most TCR beta V segments appeared in productive rearrangements either about 87% or about 30% of the time, which broadly matched IMGT annotations. Only TCR beta chains were sequenced in this cohort, and the absence of alpha or paired-chain data limited detectable features. Because the 87-base-pair reads could not distinguish some IMGT-functional V segments, including TRBV6-2 and TRBV6-3, those segments were excluded. Because some donors lacked HLA typing at each locus, the association tests relied only on the typed subset. Linkage disequilibrium might explain the correlated functional status among segregating V segments, but an unknown experimental factor could not be ruled out. A later analysis found that most CMV-associated TCR beta chains appeared HLA-restricted, with HLA associations seemingly driven largely by CMV exposure. The only immune exposure information available for the cohort was CMV serostatus. The study gave a list of roughly 150 TCR beta chains associated with cytomegalovirus. A cluster of highly shared sequence variants was judged likely to represent a technical artifact of the sequencing pipeline. According to a later analysis, TCR association rates differed among HLA loci, with DRB1 alleles showing the most associated TCRs and HLA-C alleles showing the fewest. In both the original and validation cohorts, the classifier was reported to diagnose cytomegalovirus status with high specificity and sensitivity. V-gene and J-gene trimming of TCR beta chains was associated with a missense DCLRE1C variant in a later genetic analysis, and the association was replicated in an independent cohort.

Reading the germline V gene gives CDR1 LGHNA and CDR2 YSLEER. Its CDR3 holds 18 amino acids, cysteine through phenylalanine. Of all the DNA, just the CDR3 is kept, 54 bases in frame from base 1. V loses 0 bases of germline sequence and J loses 0 bases, and the interval between the two ends is 15 bases. To prepare the library, the immunoSEQ multiplex PCR assay was applied. For the multiplex PCR, a mixture combining 60 forward primers for TCR Vbeta segments and 13 reverse primers for TCR Jbeta segments was used. The CDR3 region of rearranged TCR beta genes was amplified from genomic DNA with a multiplex PCR assay. On the Illumina HiSeq System, the amplified TCR beta libraries were sequenced as 87-base-pair reads. Regarding the original processing steps: In a later analysis, 80 million or so unique TCR beta chains were counted across the approximately 640 repertoires, and roughly 11 million of these chains were shared by at least two donors. A nearest-neighbor algorithm error-corrected the raw reads and collapsed the reads into unique sequences, merging closely related sequences to remove PCR and sequencing errors. V, D and J gene segments were assigned by aligning CDR3 sequences to IMGT reference sequences. For a sequence to be retained, at least a six-nucleotide match to both a V gene segment and a J gene segment was required. Rearrangements were called productive when the CDR3 lacked stop codons and stayed in frame with V and J; all others were non-productive. Following IMGT convention, CDR3 was defined as the stretch from the second conserved V-encoded cysteine up to the conserved J-encoded phenylalanine. The earlier analysis of about 610 of the donors excluded any sequence lacking an unambiguous match to a single V gene segment. In an earlier analysis of roughly 600 of the donors, a V segment was called functional when productive rearrangements were above 56.7%, and segregating when the standard deviation between donors exceeded 5%. A statistical classification framework was built to diagnose cytomegalovirus status from the catalog of TCR beta chain sequences. V and J gene assignment, in a later analysis, came from comparing TCR nucleotide sequences with IMGT/GENE-DB human TR gene sequences. A later analysis assigned CDR3 sequences and most-parsimonious VDJ recombination scenarios with the TCRdist pipeline. In a later analysis, each TCR beta chain was defined by its CDR3 amino acid sequence together with its V-gene family, and reads lacking a unique V-gene family were excluded. As a way to deal with suspected cross-contamination and a sequencing artifact, a later analysis dropped hundreds of nucleotide sequences that were highly shared and had low generation probability. In a later analysis, a clonal expansion index was calculated for each public chain from normalized within-repertoire ranks of inferred template counts. In a later analysis, generation probabilities were computed with a VDJ recombination model fitted to out-of-frame rearrangements, and the resulting probabilities were checked against IGoR. In a later analysis, hypergeometric tests were used to score TCR-TCR, TCR-HLA and TCR-CMV co-occurrence, with a repertoire-size bias correction applied to TCR pairs. In a later analysis, false discovery rates were estimated by permuting HLA or CMV assignments 20 times. In a later analysis, co-occurring TCRs were grouped with DBSCAN, and TCRdist sequence similarity was added when clustering was performed within HLA-allele-positive subsets. Repertoires with fewer than 30,000 or more than 120,000 public chains were left out of co-occurrence clustering, as were about five repertoires with anomalous nucleotide sharing. In its TCRdb copy, this immuneACCESS table keeps in-frame sequences only and misses some clones. Where compared with another copy, unresolved V genes explain less than half of these, and the others have no known cause. V, J and clone size were drawn from that table, and D and trimming were deduced from the DNA. The sample's own table lists about 170,000 clones. The ten biggest clones cover roughly 1.3% of the sample.

The cohort consisted of some 670 healthy bone marrow donors. At the time of sampling, every cohort member was nominally healthy, though immune exposures that went unrecorded were likely present. The donor tested CMV seronegative, placing the donor among the 350 to 400 seronegative members of the cohort. Each donor provided a peripheral blood sample, and peripheral blood mononuclear cells were used for TCR beta sequencing. Genomic DNA extraction from the blood cell samples was performed with the Qiagen DNeasy Blood Extraction Kit. Input material: PBMCs. This chain is built from TRBV4-3 and TRBJ2-1, with no confidently assigned D gene. The clonotype was recovered from a woman aged 60 to 75 in good health and CMV-seronegative. In nucleotide form, the sequence is TGCGCCAGCAGCCAAGATGGGCCGGTACTTTACTCCTACAATGAGCAGTTCTTC. Translation gives CASSQDGPVLYSYNEQFF.